This T cell receptor beta chain comes out of a study of blood T cell repertoires in COVID-19. In this sample, this clone turned up once. Methods used by the authors: Scientists estimated how many nucleated cells there were by amplifying reference gene primers. Measured with immunoSEQ multiplex PCR; TCRdb has only the in-frame clones, and not every one. D and trimming were read from the DNA, whereas the V and J calls and clone size are those reported in that table. Among over 150,000 clones listed, approximately 84% were seen once. Sequences were obtained from PBMCs or T cells enriched from blood (not recorded which). The clonotype was recovered from a woman in her 30s who had recovered from COVID-19.

DNA for the CDR3: TGTGCCAGCAGCCGACTTACCTCTGGGGCCAACGTCCTGACTTTC. As protein: CASSRLTSGANVLTF. The chain has TRBV14 and TRBJ2-6; D is ambiguous. V lost 4 bases and J lost 0, with 7 bases in between. The germline V gene encodes CDR1 SGHDN and CDR2 FVKESK. The CDR3 covers 15 residues.